The entry below describes one T cell receptor beta chain. What it binds is not known. Total RNA extraction produced at least 5 micrograms (per sample) for the study. The authors ran a second PCR of 7 to 11 cycles using a sample-barcoded 5' primer and a J-beta primer mix. A minimum of 3 million CDR3-containing paired-end reads was obtained for each sample. TCRdb reanalysed the 5' RACE reads using MiXCR and keeps one entry per CDR3 protein. The sample has hundreds of thousands of distinct CDR3 sequences, under 30% seen once. These data are taken from a study of blood T cells in healthy people across ages. Whole-study findings and limits: Measured against age, TCR beta diversity per million T cells decreased in a roughly linear manner. Higher diversity and more naive CD4+ cells were features of long-lived donors, compared to aged donors.

The germline gives CDR1 MDHEN, CDR2 SYDVKM. J was trimmed by 10 bases and V by 10 bases; bases with no gene match: 12. This CDR3 region has 14 residues. Material: blood. The TCR was taken from a woman older than 75 in good health. V and J are TRBV28 and TRBJ2-3; 12 bases are shared with TRBD2. The CDR3 spells CATRTSGALRAQYF. CDR3 coding DNA: TGTGCCACTCGGACTAGCGGGGCCCTCCGGGCGCAGTATTTT.